Listed below are T cell receptor beta chains from one sample, sequenced in a study of brain T cells in children with intractable seizures. Libraries were prepared by immunoSEQ multiplex PCR; TCRdb keeps only in-frame clonotypes and omits some of them. The table records hundreds of thousands of clones, 93% of them present only once. Sequencing was performed on peripheral blood, taken around 5 months after surgery. All receptors derive from a boy in the first two years of life with tuberous sclerosis and intractable seizures. CDR3s include the opening cysteine and the closing phenylalanine or tryptophan. A D gene is named only where the DNA matches it firmly. Size tells how often a clone was seen (once, few, many) or the class of an expanded clone, and some rows leave it out.

TRBJ1-4 | once | TRBD1 | TRBV2 | TGTGCCAGCAGTGAAGTAGGACAGGGAGTTAGCGGGGAGGAAAAACTGTTTTTT | CASSEVGQGVSGEEKLFF
TRBJ2-3 | NA | NA | TRBV10-1 | TGCGCCAGCACCAGGGGCCCTAGCACAGATACGCAGTATTTT | CASTRGPSTDTQYF
TRBJ1-5 | NA | NA | TRBV24-1 | TGTGCCACCAGTGATTTGGGGGGGCACTGCAATCAGCCCCAGCATTTT | CATSDLGGHCNQPQHF
TRBJ1-1 | NA | NA | TRBV6-5 | TGTGCCAGCAGTTACGTATTGAGCACTGAAGCTTTCTTT | CASSYVLSTEAFF
TRBJ1-1 | NA | NA | TRBV5-1 | TGCGCCAGCAAACCGATGGGGGGGACTGAAGCTTTCTTT | CASKPMGGTEAFF
TRBJ1-2 | NA | NA | TRBV5-1 | TGCGCCAGCAGCCCAGGGATAGGGTTCTATGGCTACACCTTC | CASSPGIGFYGYTF
TRBJ2-3 | NA | TRBD2 | TRBV6-5 | TGTGCCAGCAGTAGCGGGGGGGGTACAGATACGCAGTATTTT | CASSSGGGTDTQYF
TRBJ1-1 | NA | NA | TRBV3-1/TRBV3-2 | TGTGCCAGCAGCTATGTGACAGGAAACACTGAAGCTTTCTTT | CASSYVTGNTEAFF
TRBJ1-2 | NA | NA | TRBV3-1/TRBV3-2 | TGTGCCAGCAGCCAAGTTCCCCAGGCAGGGTATGGCTACACCTTC | CASSQVPQAGYGYTF
TRBJ1-6 | NA | NA | TRBV5-1 | TGCGCCAGCAGCTTGGAAGGCAGCCGGTATAATTCACCCCTCCACTTT | CASSLEGSRYNSPLHF
TRBJ2-1 | NA | NA | TRBV2 | TGTGCCAGCACCGCGGCGGGGTTCTACAATGAGCAGTTCTTC | CASTAAGFYNEQFF
TRBJ2-5 | NA | NA | TRBV3-1/TRBV3-2 | TGTGCCAGCAGCCAAGAATCAGAGATACAAGAGACCCAGTACTTC | CASSQESEIQETQYF
TRBJ2-1 | NA | TRBD2 | TRBV28 | TGTGCCAGCAGTTTAAAAGCGGGAGGAGTTTACAATGAGCAGTTCTTC | CASSLKAGGVYNEQFF
TRBJ2-5 | NA | TRBD2 | TRBV30 | TGTGCCTGGAGTGTATTAGCGGGAGACAAAGAGACCCAGTACTTC | CAWSVLAGDKETQYF
TRBJ2-3 | NA | TRBD2 | TRBV6-1 | TGTGCCAGCAGTGAAGGCGGGAGAGATACAGATACGCAGTATTTT | CASSEGGRDTDTQYF
TRBJ2-1 | once | NA | TRBV24-1 | TGTGCCACCAGTGATGGGTATGAGCAGTTCTTC | CATSDGYEQFF
TRBJ2-2 | NA | NA | TRBV6-5 | TGTGCCAGCAGTTACCTGAGTCGACTGTTTTTT | CASSYLSRLFF
TRBJ1-5 | NA | NA | TRBV30 | TGTGCCTGGAGTTGGGGGAATAGCAATCAGCCCCAGCATTTT | CAWSWGNSNQPQHF
TRBJ2-1 | NA | NA | TRBV11-2 | TGTGCCAGCAGCTTGGGGCGTAGGGGGGTCAATGAGCAGTTCTTC | CASSLGRRGVNEQFF
TRBJ1-1 | NA | NA | TRBV7-9 | TGTGCCAGCAGCTTAGCGACCCCACAGGGAGGGAGCACTGAAGCTTTCTTT | CASSLATPQGGSTEAFF
TRBJ2-7 | NA | NA | TRBV19 | TGTGCCAGTAGTATAGTCGGCTACGAGCAGTACTTC | CASSIVGYEQYF
TRBJ2-1 | NA | TRBD1 | TRBV9 | TGTGCCAGCAGCGTGGACACAGGGGGGAGTGGAAATGAGCAGTTCTTC | CASSVDTGGSGNEQFF
TRBJ2-7 | NA | NA | TRBV7-6 | TGTGCCAGCAGCTGGGACATGGGGTCCTACGAGCAGTACTTC | CASSWDMGSYEQYF
TRBJ1-5 | NA | NA | TRBV19 | TGTGCCAGTAGTATAGGGACCCATCTACAGCCCCAGCATTTT | CASSIGTHLQPQHF
TRBJ2-1 | NA | TRBD2 | TRBV19 | TGTGCCAGTACCCCTCTAGCGGGGGGGCTCAACAATGAGCAGTTCTTC | CASTPLAGGLNNEQFF
TRBJ1-1 | NA | NA | TRBV10-3 | TGTGCCATCAGGGGAGGGGAGGGTGCCACTGAAGCTTTCTTT | CAIRGGEGATEAFF
TRBJ1-1 | NA | NA | TRBV7-8 | TGTGCCAGCAGCTTAGACTGGGGAGGGGCTGAAGCTTTCTTT | CASSLDWGGAEAFF
TRBJ1-3 | NA | NA | TRBV5-5 | TGTGCCAGCAGCTTGGTCGGGACGGACGGCTCTGGAAACACCATATATTTT | CASSLVGTDGSGNTIYF
TRBJ2-5 | NA | NA | TRBV9 | TGTGCCAGCAGCGAGGACCCGGGAGAGACCCAGTACTTC | CASSEDPGETQYF
TRBJ1-3 | NA | TRBD1 | TRBV7-9 | TGTGCCAGCAGTCGCGGGACAGGGTACGGAAACACCATATATTTT | CASSRGTGYGNTIYF
TRBJ2-7 | NA | TRBD1 | TRBV5-5 | TGTGCCAGCAGCTTGGGGGACAGTTCTAACTACGAGCAGTACTTC | CASSLGDSSNYEQYF
TRBJ2-5 | NA | NA | TRBV7-7 | TGTGCTAGCAGCTTATTAGTGGGGATGGAGGAGACCCAGTACTTC | CASSLLVGMEETQYF
TRBJ1-2 | NA | TRBD1 | TRBV4-2 | TGTGCCAGCAGCTTCGACAGGGAGTATATGGGCTACACCTTC | CASSFDREYMGYTF
TRBJ1-4 | NA | TRBD1 | TRBV3-1/TRBV3-2 | TGTGCCAGCAGCCAAGGACAGGGTGAAAAACTGTTTTTT | CASSQGQGEKLFF
TRBJ1-6 | NA | TRBD1 | TRBV6-5 | TGTGCCAGCAGTTACTCGGGACAGTATAATTCACCCCTCCACTTT | CASSYSGQYNSPLHF
TRBJ1-1 | NA | TRBD1 | TRBV6-5 | TGTGCCAGCAGTTACTCTGTGACAGGGTTAGAAGCTGAAGCTTTCTTT | CASSYSVTGLEAEAFF
TRBJ1-3 | NA | NA | TRBV10-2 | TGCGCCAGCTGGGGAGGGGAGAACACCATATATTTT | CASWGGENTIYF
TRBJ2-3 | NA | NA | TRBV7-2 | TGTGCCAGCAGCTTAGCGGGTCTAGCGACAGATACGCAGTATTTT | CASSLAGLATDTQYF
TRBJ1-1 | NA | NA | TRBV9 | TGTGCCAGCAGCGTAGGGGGAAACCGGAACACTGAAGCTTTCTTT | CASSVGGNRNTEAFF
TRBJ2-1 | NA | TRBD2 | TRBV11-3 | TGTGCCAGCAGCTCCCGAGTAGGGCTAGCGGGAAACAATGAGCAGTTCTTC | CASSSRVGLAGNNEQFF
TRBJ2-3 | NA | NA | TRBV13 | TGTGCCAGCAGCGTGAATTTAGCAGATACGCAGTATTTT | CASSVNLADTQYF
TRBJ2-2 | NA | NA | TRBV19 | TGTGCCAGTAGTACGGGCAGGGTTACCGGGGAGCTGTTTTTT | CASSTGRVTGELFF
TRBJ1-4 | NA | NA | TRBV4-1 | TGCGCCAGCAGCTCGTCGGTTCGTGAAAAACTGTTTTTT | CASSSSVREKLFF
TRBJ2-3 | NA | NA | TRBV28 | TGTGCCAGCAGTTTGGGGATCCTCCATACGCAGTATTTT | CASSLGILHTQYF
TRBJ1-1 | NA | TRBD1 | TRBV5-1 | TGCGCCAGCAGCGTGAAGACAGGGACCACTGAAGCTTTCTTT | CASSVKTGTTEAFF
TRBJ1-1 | NA | NA | TRBV12-3/TRBV12-4 | TGTGCCAGCAGTTTATCGGCGGACACTGAAGCTTTCTTT | CASSLSADTEAFF
TRBJ2-3 | NA | NA | TRBV7-9 | TGTGCCAGCAGCGCGGACAGTCGCACAGATACGCAGTATTTT | CASSADSRTDTQYF
TRBJ2-7 | NA | NA | TRBV2 | TGTGCCAGCAGTGTTGCCTACGAGCGGTACTTC | CASSVAYERYF
TRBJ2-3 | NA | NA | TRBV12-3/TRBV12-4 | TGTGCCAGCAGTCCGGGACACCCGGATACGCAGTATTTT | CASSPGHPDTQYF
TRBJ2-7 | NA | NA | TRBV5-6 | TGTGCCAGCAGCTTTGACCGCTACGAGCAGTACTTC | CASSFDRYEQYF
TRBJ1-5 | few | NA | TRBV7-6 | TGTGCCAGCAGCTTAGCGTTCGGGGACAAAAGGGATCAGCCCCAGCATTTT | CASSLAFGDKRDQPQHF
TRBJ1-1 | NA | TRBD1 | TRBV19 | TGTGCCAGTAGTATAGACCTAGGGACAGGACAAGCTTTCTTT | CASSIDLGTGQAFF
TRBJ2-3 | NA | TRBD2 | TRBV7-9 | TGTGCCAGCAGCTACCTTGGTAGCGGGGACACAGATACGCAGTATTTT | CASSYLGSGDTDTQYF